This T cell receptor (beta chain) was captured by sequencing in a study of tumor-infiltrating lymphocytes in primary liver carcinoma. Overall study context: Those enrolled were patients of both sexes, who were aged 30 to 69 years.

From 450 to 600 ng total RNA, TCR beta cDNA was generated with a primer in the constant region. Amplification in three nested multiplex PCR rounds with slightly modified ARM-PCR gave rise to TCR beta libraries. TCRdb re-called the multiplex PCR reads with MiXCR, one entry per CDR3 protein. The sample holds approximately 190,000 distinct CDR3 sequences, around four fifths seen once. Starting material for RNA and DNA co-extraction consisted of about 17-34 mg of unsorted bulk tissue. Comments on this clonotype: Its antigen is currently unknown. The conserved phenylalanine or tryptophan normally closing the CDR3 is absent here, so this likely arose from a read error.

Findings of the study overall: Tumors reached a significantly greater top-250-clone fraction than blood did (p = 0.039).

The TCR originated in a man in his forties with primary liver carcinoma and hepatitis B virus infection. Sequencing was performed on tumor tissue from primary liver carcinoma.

In nucleotides, the CDR3 is TGCGCCAGCAGCCAGGACCTAGCGGGAGCTTCCTATAATGAGCAGTTCATC. Translating gives CASSQDLAGASYNEQFI. This chain uses TRBV4-3 with TRBJ2-1, with 10 positions matching TRBD2. This CDR3 has 17 residues. Germline assignment: CDR1 LGHNA and CDR2 YSLEER.